This T cell receptor beta chain was identified in a study of blood T cell repertoires in COVID-19. Study-wide context: PBMCs, B-cell-depleted T cells, or T cells provided the cDNA or gDNA that made up the material.

Original methodology: Reference gene primer amplification yielded estimated nucleated cell counts. Clones were read by immunoSEQ multiplex PCR, and TCRdb kept only the in-frame ones, dropping some. That table is the source of V, J and clone size, and D and trimming were worked out from the DNA. This sample has around 230,000 clones, with roughly 85% found just once. Trimming removed 5 bases from V and 3 bases from J, with 13 bases in between. Germline V gives CDR1 LGHNA, CDR2 YNFKEQ. The CDR3 loop spans 15 amino acids. The rearrangement uses TRBV4-2 and TRBJ1-4; possibly TRBD1 for D (5 bases). The clonotype was recovered from a man between 45 and 60 years old with COVID-19, enrolled during active disease. What was sequenced was peripheral blood. As DNA, the CDR3 is TGTGCCAGCAGCTCGCAGGGTCCGGCTAATGAAAAACTGTTTTTT. It is translated as CASSSQGPANEKLFF.